A single sample is the source of the 25 T cell receptor beta chains below, sequenced in a study of OX40 agonist ivuxolimab in advanced cancers. TCRdb's copy holds only in-frame clones and misses some; the assay was immunoSEQ multiplex PCR. The sample gives almost 70,000 clones, almost 90% of which show up once; over 9.5% is in the top ten. Sequenced material: CD4+ or CD8+ T cells sorted from blood, taken in a trial of the OX40 agonist ivuxolimab. The source is an adult with an advanced solid tumor such as melanoma, head and neck, liver or kidney cancer.

V is TRBV11-2 and J is TRBJ2-7, with 10 positions matching TRBD1. Trimming took 3 bases from V and 2 from J; bases not matched to a gene: 7. This CDR3 has 16 amino acids. From germline, CDR1 is SGHAT and CDR2 FQNNGV. CDR3 nucleotide sequence: TGTGCCAGCAGCTTGTCGCTTGGACAGGGGGCCTACGAGCAGTACTTC. It specifies CASSLSLGQGAYEQYF.

The J gene is TRBJ2-1, the V gene TRBV7-2; D gene ambiguous. Trimming cost V 5 bases and J 4 bases, with 12 bases left between them. Germline V gives CDR1 SGHTA, CDR2 FQGNSA. This CDR3 spans 14 amino acids. CDR3 in amino acids: CASSPRTVYNEQFF. In DNA, the CDR3 is TGTGCCAGCAGCCCCCGGACGGTGTACAATGAGCAGTTCTTC.

The chain is built from TRBV4-1 and TRBJ2-1; possibly TRBD1 for D (5 bases). Trimming pared 4 bases from V and 0 bases from J, leaving 16 bases between. The CDR3 length is 17 residues. CDR1 and CDR2 (germline): MGHRA, YSYEKL. CDR3 DNA: TGCGCCAGCAGCCCTCGCGGATCAAGGGGCTCCTACAATGAGCAGTTCTTC. Protein sequence: CASSPRGSRGSYNEQFF.

V is TRBV7-2 and J is TRBJ2-1; D is ambiguous. This CDR3 comprises 15 residues. V was trimmed by 4 bases and J by 0 bases, leaving 10 bases between them. Germline V gene sequence: CDR1 SGHTA, CDR2 FQGNSA. The CDR3 DNA reads TGTGCCAGCAGCTCTCGGCGGAGCTCCTACAATGAGCAGTTCTTC. It translates to CASSSRRSSYNEQFF. Full variable domain (outside the CDR3, taken from reference TRBV7-2 and TRBJ2-1): GAGVSQSPSNKVTEKGKDVELRCDPISGHTALYWYRQSLGQGLEFLIYFQGNSAPDKSGLPSDRFSAERTGGSVSTLTIQRTQQEDSAVYLCASSSRRSSYNEQFFGPGTRLTVL.

The chain is built from TRBV28 and TRBJ2-3; maybe TRBD1 (6 bases). V was trimmed by 6 bases and J by 3 bases, leaving 7 bases between them. Germline-derived CDR1 and CDR2 are MDHEN and SYDVKM. The length of the CDR3 is 12 residues. Here the CDR3 DNA reads TGTGCCAGCAGGAGGGGGACAGATACGCAGTATTTT. Amino acids: CASRRGTDTQYF. Drawing the rest from reference TRBV28 and TRBJ2-3, the complete variable domain is DVKVTQSSRYLVKRTGEKVFLECVQDMDHENMFWYRQDPGLGLRLIYFSYDVKMKEKGDIPEGYSVSREKKERFSLILESASTNQTSMYLCASRRGTDTQYFGPGTRLTVL.

The chain uses TRBV6-5 and TRBJ1-2; no reliable D call. The CDR3 is 13 residues long. V was shortened by 5 bases and J by 2 bases, with 9 bases between the two germline ends. Germline CDR1 is MNHEY and CDR2 is SVGAGI. The CDR3 loop is CASSTDKNYGYTF. In DNA form, the CDR3 reads TGTGCCAGCAGTACCGACAAGAACTATGGCTACACCTTC.

The chain uses TRBV2 and TRBJ2-1; the D is unclear. V was cut by 7 bases and J by 7 bases, with 11 bases left in between. The CDR3 extends over 12 amino acids. Germline lookup yields CDR1 SNHLY and CDR2 FYNNEI. This CDR3 reads CASKELGNEQFF. Written as DNA, the CDR3 is TGTGCCAGCAAAGAACTGGGGAATGAGCAGTTCTTC. Variable domain in full (rest from reference TRBV2 and TRBJ2-1): EPEVTQTPSHQVTQMGQEVILRCVPISNHLYFYWYRQILGQKVEFLVSFYNNEISEKSEIFDDQFSVERPDGSNFTLKIRSTKLEDSAMYFCASKELGNEQFFGPGTRLTVL.

J is TRBJ2-5 and V is TRBV18; 9 bases are a match to TRBD1. With V trimmed by 4 bases and J by 5 bases, 14 bases remained unmatched. This CDR3 comprises 17 residues. The germline CDR1 and CDR2 sequences are KGHSH and LQKENI. CDR3 nucleotides: TGTGCCAGCTCACTGTCTTCCGGGACAGGGTTAGGGGAGACCCAGTACTTC. Protein: CASSLSSGTGLGETQYF.

The rearrangement links TRBV19 to TRBJ2-4; D is perhaps TRBD2 (6 bases). Trimming shortened V by 1 base and J by 7 bases, and 11 bases separated the two germline ends. This CDR3 contains 14 residues. Germline CDR1 reads LNHDA; CDR2 reads SQIVND (reference sequence). The CDR3 nucleotides are TGTGCCAGTAGTATAGCGGCAGGGAGGAACATTCAGTACTTC. Protein: CASSIAAGRNIQYF. Combining the CDR3 with reference TRBV19 and TRBJ2-4 gives the whole variable domain DGGITQSPKYLFRKEGQNVTLSCEQNLNHDAMYWYRQDPGQGLRLIYYSQIVNDFQKGDIAEGYSVSREKKESFPLTVTSAQKNPTAFYLCASSIAAGRNIQYFGAGTRLSVL.

This chain uses TRBV7-2 with TRBJ1-6; the D is unclear. The V end was cut by 5 bases, the J end by 1 base, with 9 bases between. The CDR3 sequence is 15 residues long. CDR1 is SGHTA, CDR2 FQGNSA, per germline. CDR3 loop: CASSIITSYNSPLHF. CDR3 sequence (DNA): TGTGCCAGCAGCATCATCACGTCCTATAATTCACCCCTCCACTTT.

In nucleotides, the CDR3 is TGTGCCAGCCTCCCTCTGGGTAGCGGGAGGGCGGGGGAGACCCAGTACTTC. It encodes CASLPLGSGRAGETQYF. The gene calls are TRBV28 and TRBJ2-5; 11 bases align to TRBD2. V shed 8 bases, J shed 5 bases, and the junction held 16 bases outside the gene matches. Looked up from germline, CDR1 is MDHEN and CDR2 is SYDVKM. This CDR3 has 17 residues.

The chain links TRBV5-1 to TRBJ1-1; D gene ambiguous. Germline V gives CDR1 SGHRS, CDR2 YFSETQ. Deletions cut 4 bases from V and 8 bases from J, with 18 bases between. The CDR3 loop spans 14 amino acids. Here the CDR3 reads CASSPADPIWEAFF. The CDR3 DNA reads TGCGCCAGCAGCCCGGCGGACCCAATTTGGGAAGCTTTCTTT. The whole variable domain, filled in from reference TRBV5-1 and TRBJ1-1, reads KAGVTQTPRYLIKTRGQQVTLSCSPISGHRSVSWYQQTPGQGLQFLFEYFSETQRNKGNFPGRFSGRQFSNSRSEMNVSTLELGDSALYLCASSPADPIWEAFFGQGTRLTVV.

The chain carries TRBV27 and TRBJ2-7; D perhaps matches TRBD2 (5 bases). V lost 3 bases to trimming and J lost 5 bases, with 14 bases between them. The CDR3 is 14 residues long. Germline V gene data show CDR1 as MNHEY and CDR2 as SMNVEV (reference sequence). The CDR3, as DNA: TGTGCCAGCAGTTTTTACCGTTCGGGGAACGAGCAGTACTTC. Protein: CASSFYRSGNEQYF.

This CDR3 is CATSRDGGAQAKGYTF. The CDR3 DNA follows: TGTGCCACCAGCAGAGATGGAGGGGCCCAGGCCAAGGGCTACACCTTC. The chain joins TRBV15 to TRBJ1-2, with a weak D call TRBD1 (5 bases). The CDR3 consists of 16 residues. CDR1 is LNHNV, CDR2 YYDKDF, per germline (reference sequence). The V end was cut by 0 bases, the J end by 8 bases, with 19 bases between.

V gene TRBV2 combines with J gene TRBJ2-3, with TRBD2 identical over 7 bases. This CDR3 spans 15 amino acids. Germline values: CDR1 SNHLY, CDR2 FYNNEI. V trimming: 5 bases; J trimming: 4 bases; junction bases outside the gene matches: 9. The CDR3 protein is CASSPGLHTADTQYF. CDR3 sequence (DNA): TGTGCCAGCAGTCCGGGACTACATACAGCAGATACGCAGTATTTT. The entire variable domain, with the rest obtained from reference TRBV2 and TRBJ2-3, is as follows: EPEVTQTPSHQVTQMGQEVILRCVPISNHLYFYWYRQILGQKVEFLVSFYNNEISEKSEIFDDQFSVERPDGSNFTLKIRSTKLEDSAMYFCASSPGLHTADTQYFGPGTRLTVL.

V and J are TRBV29-1 and TRBJ1-2, with a weak D call TRBD1 (6 bases). This CDR3 spans 12 amino acids. The germline V gene has CDR1 SQVTM and CDR2 ANQGSEA. V was cut by 4 bases and J by 4 bases, with 10 bases left in between. The CDR3 DNA is TGCAGCGTTGTAGACAGGCTCTATGGCTACACCTTC. Protein: CSVVDRLYGYTF.

The V gene is TRBV30, the J gene TRBJ1-4, with D possibly TRBD1 on 5 matching bases. Germline loops: CDR1 GTSNPN, CDR2 SVGIG (reference sequence). V lost 1 base and J 0 bases, leaving 12 bases between the germline ends. This CDR3 comprises 16 residues. CDR3 sequence: CAWSGGLGATNEKLFF. CDR3 in DNA: TGTGCCTGGAGTGGCGGGTTGGGGGCAACTAATGAAAAACTGTTTTTT.

The chain joins TRBV7-2 to TRBJ2-1, with D unresolved. Germline V gives CDR1 SGHTA, CDR2 FQGNSA. The CDR3 has 15 amino acids. Trimming took 3 bases from V and 2 from J, leaving 11 bases between them. In nucleotides, the CDR3 is TGTGCCAGCAGCTTCATGGGGAACCCCTACAATGAGCAGTTCTTC. Translation gives CASSFMGNPYNEQFF.

The chain couples TRBV4-1 to TRBJ1-3; 7 nucleotides align to TRBD1. The length of the CDR3 is 18 residues. In germline, CDR1 is MGHRA, CDR2 YSYEKL. With 0 bases clipped from V and 0 bases from J, the junction kept 8 bases outside the gene matches. In DNA form, the CDR3 reads TGCGCCAGCAGCCAAGAACGGGAGGGGGCCTACTCTGGAAACACCATATATTTT. Encoded protein: CASSQEREGAYSGNTIYF.

The chain joins TRBV28 to TRBJ2-1; maybe TRBD2 (6 bases). This CDR3 contains 15 residues. CDR1 MDHEN and CDR2 SYDVKM come from the germline V gene. The V end lost 4 bases, the J end lost 8 bases, and 18 bases lay between the germline ends. The CDR3 protein is CASSSIPGTLDEQFF. For the CDR3, the DNA is TGTGCCAGCAGTTCTATACCCGGGACTCTAGATGAGCAGTTCTTC. Combining the CDR3 with reference TRBV28 and TRBJ2-1 gives the whole variable domain DVKVTQSSRYLVKRTGEKVFLECVQDMDHENMFWYRQDPGLGLRLIYFSYDVKMKEKGDIPEGYSVSREKKERFSLILESASTNQTSMYLCASSSIPGTLDEQFFGPGTRLTVL.

The chain couples TRBV5-6 to TRBJ1-1; D is unclear. V was cut by 0 bases and J by 4 bases, with 13 bases left in between. The CDR3 is made up of 15 amino acids. Germline V gives CDR1 SGHDT, CDR2 YYEEEE. In nucleotides, the CDR3 is TGTGCCAGCAGCTTGGGATTGGGTCGGGGCACTGAAGCTTTCTTT. This translates into CASSLGLGRGTEAFF.

This chain connects TRBV5-1 to TRBJ2-7; the match to TRBD2 covers 13 bases. The V gene's germline CDR1 is SGHRS and CDR2 YFSETQ. With V trimmed by 1 base and J by 4 bases, 5 bases remained unmatched. The length of the CDR3 is 16 residues. The CDR3 bases are TGCGCCAGCAGCTTGATTGGACTAGCGGGAGCTTACGAGCAGTACTTC. It translates to CASSLIGLAGAYEQYF.

V usage is TRBV5-4 and J usage is TRBJ1-2, with 8 bases aligning to TRBD1. V lost 4 bases and J lost 3; bases outside the gene matches: 5. The germline CDR1 and CDR2 sequences are SGHNT and YYREEE (reference sequence). The CDR3 runs to 14 residues. The DNA for the CDR3 is TGTGCCAGCAGCCAGGGACAGGCGGACTATGGCTACACCTTC. Protein sequence: CASSQGQADYGYTF.

V usage is TRBV5-1 and J usage is TRBJ2-1; no clear D gene. Looked up from germline, CDR1 is SGHRS and CDR2 is YFSETQ. Between the trimmed V and J ends, which lost 3 bases and 2 bases, there was a span of 0 bases. The CDR3 has 11 residues. The CDR3, as DNA: TGCGCCAGCAGCTCCTACAATGAGCAGTTCTTC. It codes for CASSSYNEQFF.

This chain links TRBV28 with TRBJ2-7; no definite D call. V was trimmed by 5 bases and J by 0 bases, leaving 11 bases between them. In germline, CDR1 is MDHEN, CDR2 SYDVKM. This CDR3 has 14 residues. The CDR3 DNA sequence: TGTGCCAGCAGTAGGACGTACAGCTCCTACGAGCAGTACTTC. It yields the protein CASSRTYSSYEQYF.